This TCR beta chain was captured by sequencing in a study of T-cell reconstitution after alpha-beta-depleted transplantation in children. CDR3 size: 14 residues. Germline lookup yields CDR1 MNHEY and CDR2 SVGAGI. V dropped 4 bases and J dropped 4 bases, with 13 bases sitting between them. This clonotype appeared a single time. The TCRbeta library incorporated unique molecular identifiers. TCRdb re-derived calls from the PCR reads in MiXCR, one entry per CDR3 protein. Seen here are hundreds of thousands of distinct CDR3 sequences, about an eighth observed once, and the top ten hold about 3.9%. The chain is built from TRBV6-5 and TRBJ1-1; D unclear. The sequences come from PBMCs, collected from the stem cell graft. This clonotype was obtained from a human donor who donated a stem cell graft to a child with Fanconi anemia. CDR3 protein: CASSCSIGRTEAFF. The CDR3 DNA follows: TGTGCCAGCAGTTGCTCGATTGGGCGCACTGAAGCTTTCTTT.